This T cell receptor (beta chain) was sequenced during a study of blood T cell repertoires in COVID-19. The assay was immunoSEQ multiplex PCR, and TCRdb's table has in-frame clones only and misses some. The table records 150,000 or so clones, 91% of them present only once. The CDR3 is 16 amino acids. The germline CDR1 and CDR2 sequences are MNHEY and SVGEGT. The V gene end was trimmed by 6 bases and the J gene end by 7 bases; junction bases not matched to a gene: 14. The TCR originated in a middle-aged man with acute or convalescent COVID-19. Sequenced material: peripheral blood. The chain combines TRBV6-2 or TRBV6-3 with TRBJ2-1; 8 bases fit TRBD2. CDR3 sequence: CASSPVGAGVRNEQFF. In nucleotides, the CDR3 is TGTGCCAGCAGCCCAGTCGGAGCGGGAGTGCGTAATGAGCAGTTCTTC.